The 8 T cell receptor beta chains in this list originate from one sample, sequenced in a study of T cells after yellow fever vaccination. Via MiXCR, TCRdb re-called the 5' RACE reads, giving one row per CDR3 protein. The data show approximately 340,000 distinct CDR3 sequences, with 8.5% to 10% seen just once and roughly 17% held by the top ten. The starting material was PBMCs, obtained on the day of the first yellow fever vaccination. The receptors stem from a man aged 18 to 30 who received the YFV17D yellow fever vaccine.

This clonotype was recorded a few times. CDR3 coding DNA: TGTGCCAGCAGCCGATATAACGAGCCCCAGCATTTT. Its translation: CASSRYNEPQHF. The V gene is TRBV5-6, the J gene TRBJ1-5; D gene uncertain. This CDR3 region has 12 residues. V was shortened by 4 bases and J by 8 bases, with 10 bases between the two germline ends. Germline values: CDR1 SGHDT, CDR2 YYEEEE.

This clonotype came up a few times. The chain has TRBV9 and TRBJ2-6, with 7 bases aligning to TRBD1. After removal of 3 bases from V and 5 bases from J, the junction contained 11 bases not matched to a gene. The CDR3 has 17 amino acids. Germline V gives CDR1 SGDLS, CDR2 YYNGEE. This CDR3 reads CASSGRTGSLWANVLTF. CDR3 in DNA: TGTGCCAGCAGCGGACGGACAGGCAGCCTTTGGGCCAACGTCCTGACTTTC.

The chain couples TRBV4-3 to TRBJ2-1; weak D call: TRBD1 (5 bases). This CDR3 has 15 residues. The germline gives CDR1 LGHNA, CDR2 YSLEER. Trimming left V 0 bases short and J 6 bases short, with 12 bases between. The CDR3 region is CASSQEGVVCNEQFF. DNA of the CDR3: TGCGCCAGCAGCCAAGAAGGGGTGGTCTGCAATGAGCAGTTCTTC.

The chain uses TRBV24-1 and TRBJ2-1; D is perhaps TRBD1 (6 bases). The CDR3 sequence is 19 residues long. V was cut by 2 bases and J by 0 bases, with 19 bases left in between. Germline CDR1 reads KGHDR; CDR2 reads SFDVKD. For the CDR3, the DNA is TGTGCCACCAGTGATTACCGGTGGGACACAACTATCTCCTACAATGAGCAGTTCTTC. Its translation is CATSDYRWDTTISYNEQFF.

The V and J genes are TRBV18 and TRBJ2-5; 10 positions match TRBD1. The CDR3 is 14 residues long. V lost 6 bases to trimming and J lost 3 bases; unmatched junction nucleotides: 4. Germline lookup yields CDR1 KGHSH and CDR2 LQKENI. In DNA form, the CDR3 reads TGTGCCAGCTCGCCGACAGGGGGCAAAGAGACCCAGTACTTC. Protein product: CASSPTGGKETQYF.

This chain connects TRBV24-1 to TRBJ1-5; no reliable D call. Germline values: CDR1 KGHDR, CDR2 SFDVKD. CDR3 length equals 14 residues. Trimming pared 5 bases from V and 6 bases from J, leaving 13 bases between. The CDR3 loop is CATSGAGFSQPQHF. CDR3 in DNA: TGTGCCACCAGTGGGGCGGGGTTCAGTCAGCCCCAGCATTTT.

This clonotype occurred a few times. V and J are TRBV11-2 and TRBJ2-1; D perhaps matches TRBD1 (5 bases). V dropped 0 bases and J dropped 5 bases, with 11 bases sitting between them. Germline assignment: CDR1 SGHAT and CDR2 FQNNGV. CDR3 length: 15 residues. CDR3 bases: TGTGCCAGCAGCTTAGATCAGTGGGGCCACAATGAGCAGTTCTTC. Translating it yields CASSLDQWGHNEQFF.

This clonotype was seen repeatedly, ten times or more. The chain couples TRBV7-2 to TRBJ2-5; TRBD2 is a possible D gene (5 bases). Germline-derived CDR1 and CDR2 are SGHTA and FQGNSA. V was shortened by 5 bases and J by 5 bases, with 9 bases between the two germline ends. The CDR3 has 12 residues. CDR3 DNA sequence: TGTGCCAGCAGCCGCCCGGGGGAGACCCAGTACTTC. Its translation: CASSRPGETQYF.